This is a list of T cell receptor beta chains from one sample in a study of sequential checkpoint blockade in melanoma. Assay: immunoSEQ multiplex PCR; the TCRdb copy retains only in-frame clones and omits some. The sample holds 8,000 or so clones, 90% seen once. Sequenced material: CD8+ T cells sorted from blood (inferred from file names), taken from a patient given nivolumab and ipilimumab in sequence. These receptors were collected from a human donor with melanoma. The CDR3 runs from the conserved cysteine through the conserved F or W. Each record gives: clone size, J gene, D gene, V gene, CDR3 DNA, CDR3 protein. A D gene is named only where the DNA matches it firmly. The listing skips clone size in some rows; elsewhere it reads once, few, many or a size class.

- TRBJ2-7 - TRBV5-1 TGCGCCAGCAGCGCCGACGGGAGCTCCTACGAGCAGTACTTC CASSADGSSYEQYF
- TRBJ1-1 - TRBV4-1 TGCGCCAGCAGCCAAGGGGCACTCACTGAAGCTTTCTTT CASSQGALTEAFF
- TRBJ1-1 - TRBV9 TGTGCCAGCAGCGGCTCGACAGTGAACACTGAAGCTTTCTTT CASSGSTVNTEAFF
few TRBJ1-2 TRBD1 TRBV6-6 TGTGCCAGCAGTTACTCGACAGGGCTAGGGGGCTACACCTTC CASSYSTGLGGYTF
- TRBJ1-2 TRBD1 TRBV11-3 TGTGCCAGCAGCCCCTATGACAGGGCGGACTATGGCTACACCTTC CASSPYDRADYGYTF
- TRBJ2-1 TRBD2 TRBV5-4 TGTGCCAGCAGCTTGGGGACTAGCGGTTACAATGAGCAGTTCTTC CASSLGTSGYNEQFF
- TRBJ1-5 - TRBV27 TGTGCCAGCGCACCCGCGGGGGGCCAGCCCCAGCATTTT CASAPAGGQPQHF
- TRBJ2-7 TRBD2 TRBV29-1 TGCAGCGTTGAGGGCGGGAGCGGCTACGAGCAGTACTTC CSVEGGSGYEQYF
- TRBJ1-3 - TRBV15 TGTGCCACCAGCAGAGTGCACAGGGATAACACCATATATTTT CATSRVHRDNTIYF
- TRBJ1-1 TRBD1 TRBV5-1 TGCGCCAGCAGCTTGCGCAGGGGGCAAGTGTACGACACTGAAGCTTTCTTT CASSLRRGQVYDTEAFF
- TRBJ1-5 - TRBV7-8 TGTGCCAGCAGCTTAGGAACAGTGAATCAGCCCCAGCATTTT CASSLGTVNQPQHF
- TRBJ1-1 - TRBV7-9 TGTGCCAGCAGCTTAAGACCGCAGGGAATGAACACTGAAGCTTTCTTT CASSLRPQGMNTEAFF
- TRBJ1-2 - TRBV27 TGTGCCAGCAGTTTATCATGGGGGCGCAGCTATGGCTACACCTTC CASSLSWGRSYGYTF
- TRBJ1-5 - TRBV19 TGTGCCAGTAGTTATGGGAGCATGAGCAATCAGCCCCAGCATTTT CASSYGSMSNQPQHF
- TRBJ1-5 TRBD1 TRBV27 TGTGCCAGCAGTCCCGGGACAGGGATCAATCAGCCCCAGCATTTT CASSPGTGINQPQHF
once TRBJ1-1 - TRBV11-2 TGTGCCAGCAGCTTAGGAACAAACACTGAAGCTTTCTTT CASSLGTNTEAFF
- TRBJ2-7 TRBD2 TRBV6-5 TGTGCCAGCAGTACCGGACTAGGGACCTACGAGCAGTACTTC CASSTGLGTYEQYF
- TRBJ2-5 - TRBV7-6 TGTGCCAGCAGCTTAACAGGGGGGGAGCAGTACTTC CASSLTGGEQYF
- TRBJ2-7 - TRBV29-1 TGCAGCGTTGAAGGGGGGGTGTCCTACGAGCAGTACTTC CSVEGGVSYEQYF
- TRBJ2-7 TRBD2 TRBV9 TGTGCCAGCAGCGTAGGGACTAGCGGATCCTACGAGCAGTACTTC CASSVGTSGSYEQYF
- TRBJ2-2 - TRBV6-1 TGTGCCAGCAGTGAAGCGCGGCTTAGCACCGGGGAGCTGTTTTTT CASSEARLSTGELFF
once TRBJ1-5 TRBD1 TRBV11-2 TGTGCCAGCAGCCCAGGACAGGGGAATCAGCCCCAGCATTTT CASSPGQGNQPQHF
few TRBJ1-2 - TRBV7-9 TGTGCCGGAGATGGACTGGCCTATGGCTACACCTTC CAGDGLAYGYTF
- TRBJ2-7 - TRBV27 TGTGCCAGCAGTTTAAGTGCCGGGGGCTACGAGCAGTACTTC CASSLSAGGYEQYF
- TRBJ1-1 TRBD1 TRBV18 TGTGCCAGCTCACCGACAGGGAGTGGTAATGAAGCTTTCTTT CASSPTGSGNEAFF
- TRBJ1-2 - TRBV6-5 TGTGCCACCCACCCCGGACAAGGAGGGTATGGCTACACCTTC CATHPGQGGYGYTF
- TRBJ2-7 TRBD1 TRBV23-1 TGCGCCAGCATTCCAAGGACCCCCGAGCCAGACAGGGAATGGTACGAGCAGTACTTC CASIPRTPEPDREWYEQYF
once TRBJ1-2 TRBD1 TRBV7-3 TGTGCCAGCAGCTTAGGGACAGGGCCCATGGCCTACACCTTC CASSLGTGPMAYTF
- TRBJ1-5 TRBD1 TRBV4-2 TGTGCCAGCAGCCAAAGAAAGACAGGGGTTAGCAATCAGCCCCAGCATTTT CASSQRKTGVSNQPQHF
- TRBJ2-7 - TRBV6-1 TGTGCCAGCAGTGAATGGGGGGTTCCTCACGAGCAGTACTTC CASSEWGVPHEQYF
- TRBJ1-5 - TRBV27 TGTGCCAGCAGTTTATCGCGGTTGATTCAGCCCCAGCATTTT CASSLSRLIQPQHF
- TRBJ2-5 TRBD2 TRBV4-2 TGTGCCAGCAGCCAAGTAGCGGGAGTCTACCAAGAGACCCAGTACTTC CASSQVAGVYQETQYF
- TRBJ1-5 TRBD1 TRBV7-9 TGTGCCAGCAGCTTAGGGACAGGGGTACAGCCCCAGCATTTT CASSLGTGVQPQHF
- TRBJ1-5 TRBD1 TRBV9 TGTGCCAGCAGCCCCCTCGGGGTACAGGGGAAGCCCCAGCATTTT CASSPLGVQGKPQHF
- TRBJ1-2 TRBD1 TRBV2 TGTGCCAGCAGAGGACAGGGATATGGCTACACCTTC CASRGQGYGYTF
- TRBJ2-5 - TRBV27 TGTGCCAGCAGTTTAGGAGGGGAGCAGTACTTC CASSLGGEQYF
- TRBJ2-1 - TRBV28 TGTGCCAGCAGTTTATTATTTACCGGGACATACAATGAGCAGTTCTTC CASSLLFTGTYNEQFF
- TRBJ2-3 - TRBV11-3 TGTGCCAGCAGCTTAGCGGGAGCGGGAGATACGCAGTATTTT CASSLAGAGDTQYF
once TRBJ1-2 TRBD1 TRBV15 TGTGCCACCAGCAGTACCCATACCCCGGGACAGGGAGGGTATGGCTACACCTTC CATSSTHTPGQGGYGYTF
- TRBJ2-3 TRBD1 TRBV5-4 TGTGCCAGCAGCCGCATCGGGACAGAAGACACAGATACGCAGTATTTT CASSRIGTEDTDTQYF
- TRBJ1-1 - TRBV18 TGTGCCAGCTCACCACTAGTGAACACTGAAGCTTTCTTT CASSPLVNTEAFF